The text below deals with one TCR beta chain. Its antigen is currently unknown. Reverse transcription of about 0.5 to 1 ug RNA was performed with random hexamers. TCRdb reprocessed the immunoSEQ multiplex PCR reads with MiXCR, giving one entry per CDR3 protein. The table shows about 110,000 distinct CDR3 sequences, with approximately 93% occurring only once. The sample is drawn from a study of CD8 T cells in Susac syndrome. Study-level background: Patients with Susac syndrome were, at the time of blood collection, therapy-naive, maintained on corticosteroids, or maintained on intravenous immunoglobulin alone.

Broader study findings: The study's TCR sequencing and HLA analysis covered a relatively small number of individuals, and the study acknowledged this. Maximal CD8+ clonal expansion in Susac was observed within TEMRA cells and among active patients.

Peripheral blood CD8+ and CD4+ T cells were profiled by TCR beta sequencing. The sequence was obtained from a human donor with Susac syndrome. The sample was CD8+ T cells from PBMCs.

The CDR3 is CASSSTRTGSSYNEQFF. The CDR3 DNA reads as TGTGCCAGCAGCTCAACCCGGACAGGGAGCTCCTACAATGAGCAGTTCTTC. The chain links TRBV13 to TRBJ2-1, with TRBD1 identical over 8 bases. CDR3 size: 17 residues. In germline, CDR1 is PRHDT, CDR2 FYEKMQ (reference sequence). Trimming at V came to 4 bases and at J to 0 bases, leaving 8 bases not matched to a gene. Variable domain in full (rest from reference TRBV13 and TRBJ2-1): AAGVIQSPRHLIKEKRETATLKCYPIPRHDTVYWYQQGPGQDPQFLISFYEKMQSDKGSIPDRFSAQQFSDYHSELNMSSLELGDSALYFCASSSTRTGSSYNEQFFGPGTRLTVL.